A selection of T cell receptor beta chains follows, all from one sample in a study of tumor and adjacent non-tumor tissue in lung cancer. TCRdb used MiXCR to reprocess the multiplex PCR reads, holding one entry per CDR3 protein. The sample contains 110,000 or so distinct CDR3 sequences, 60% to 80% of which appear only once. The sequencing sample was made of lung tumor tissue. The receptors here all came from a woman aged 55-69 years with non-small cell lung cancer. The CDR3 runs from the conserved cysteine through the conserved F or W. The D gene is left open where the match is weak. The size of a clone is reported for some rows only, either as once, few or many, or as a class for expanded clones.

d_call j_call clone_size v_call cdr3_aa cdr3_nt
. TRBJ2-5 once TRBV20-1 CSDPGGKIQYF TGCAGTGACCCGGGCGGGAAGATCCAGTACTTC
TRBD1 TRBJ2-1 . TRBV6-2/TRBV6-3 CASSRTGGVGYEQFF TGTGCCAGCAGTCGAACAGGGGGCGTAGGATATGAGCAATTCTTC
. TRBJ1-5 many TRBV6-1 CASSPPGDQPQHF TGTGCCAGCAGTCCACCGGGGGATCAGCCCCAGCATTTT
. TRBJ1-5 . TRBV6-6 CASRAIDQPQNF TGTGCCAGCAGGGCTATTGATCAGCCCCAGAATTTT
TRBD2 TRBJ2-7 few TRBV11-2 CASSYGTSGSYERYF TGTGCCAGTAGCTACGGGACTAGCGGGAGCTATGAGCGGTACTTC
TRBD1 TRBJ2-3 . TRBV20-1 CSACRDRGSDTHYF TGCAGTGCTTGCCGGGACAGGGGGTCAGATACGCATTATTTT
. TRBJ1-2 . TRBV20-1 CSASEGSGYGYAF TGCAGTGCTAGTGAGGGGAGCGGCTATGGCTACGCCTTC
. TRBJ1-2 . TRBV6-5 CASSYSFGRYGYTF TGTGCCAGCAGTTACTCGTTCGGGCGCTATGGCTACACCTTC
. TRBJ2-1 many TRBV6-2/TRBV6-3 CASSYSLASRNNEQFF TGTGCCAGCAGTTACTCACTGGCTAGCCGGAACAATGAGCAGTTCTTC
. TRBJ2-1 few TRBV18 CASSPFRGGEGEQFF TGTGCCAGCTCACCATTTCGGGGAGGAGAAGGTGAGCAGTTCTTC
TRBD2 TRBJ2-3 . TRBV20-1 CSERGVAGRTDTQYF TGCAGTGAGAGGGGGGTAGCGGGGCGCACAGATACGCAGTATTTT
. TRBJ2-7 . TRBV11-1 CASNSSIPGHPISYEQYF TGTGCCAGCAACTCCAGCATACCGGGACACCCTATCTCCTACGAGCAGTACTTC
. TRBJ2-2 . TRBV4-3 CASSQDEPLANTGDLFF TGCGCCAGCAGCCAAGATGAACCTCTCGCGAACACTGGGGATCTGTTTTTT
TRBD2 TRBJ2-1 . TRBV5-4 CASSLSAGVYNEQFF TGTGCCAGCAGCTTGAGTGCGGGGGTTTACAATGAGCAGTTCTTC
. TRBJ1-1 . TRBV11-1 CVTSLERHLNTEAFF TGTGTCACCAGCTTGGAGAGACACCTGAACACTGAAGCTTTCTTT
. TRBJ2-4 . TRBV20-1 CNVPSPSEDQYF TGCAATGTTCCGAGCCCTAGCGAGGACCAGTACTTC
. TRBJ2-3 . TRBV4-2 CASSQGRGGTDTQYF TGTGCTAGCAGCCAAGGTAGGGGGGGCACAGATACGCAGTATTTT
TRBD2 TRBJ2-7 once TRBV11-2 CASSLLAGGNYYGQHF TGTGCCAGCAGCCTTCTAGCGGGGGGGAATTATTACGGGCAGCACTTC
. TRBJ1-5 . TRBV9 CANSVSRTSQTQPQHF TGTGCCAACAGTGTAAGTCGTACAAGTCAGACTCAGCCCCAGCATTTT
. TRBJ1-1 many TRBV20-1 CSARSNGYEAFF TGCAGTGCTAGATCCAACGGCTATGAAGCTTTCTTT
. TRBJ2-7 . TRBV11-2 CASSLSDSKQYF TGTGCCAGCAGCTTATCCGACTCCAAGCAGTACTTC
TRBD1 TRBJ1-1 many TRBV12-3/TRBV12-4 CASSFGDGQGKAFF TGTGCCAGCAGTTTCGGGGATGGACAGGGAAAAGCTTTCTTT
. TRBJ2-7 . TRBV20-1 CSARDWQVGDYEQYF TGCAGTGCTAGAGATTGGCAAGTAGGGGACTACGAGCAGTACTTC
. TRBJ1-1 many TRBV29-1 CSVLGGGRTEAFF TGCAGCGTTTTAGGGGGGGGTCGGACTGAAGCTTTCTTT
. TRBJ2-7 . TRBV11-3 CASSLLQGTSYEQYF TGTGCCAGCAGCTTGCTTCAGGGGACTTCTTACGAACAGTACTTC
. TRBJ2-2 . TRBV9 CASSVLVSSGELFF TGTGCCAGCAGCGTACTAGTGTCGTCCGGAGAGCTGTTTTTT
. TRBJ1-1 . TRBV29-1 CSGQRGNTEAFF TGCAGCGGTCAAAGGGGGAACACTGAAGCTTTCTTT
TRBD1 TRBJ2-5 few TRBV24-1 CATATGSGQETQYF TGTGCCACCGCGACAGGGTCGGGCCAAGAGACCCAGTACTTC
. TRBJ2-5 . TRBV5-8 CASGLPGGETQYF TGTGCCAGCGGCCTTCCTGGAGGAGAGACCCAGTACTTC
. TRBJ2-7 few TRBV5-1 CASSPGPSYEQYF TGCGCCAGCAGCCCTGGACCCTCCTACGAGCAGTACTTC
TRBD2 TRBJ2-5 . TRBV20-1 CSTRDLTSGRWETQNF TGCAGTACTAGAGATTTGACTAGCGGGAGGTGGGAGACCCAGAACTTC
TRBD2 TRBJ2-7 few TRBV11-2 CASSLVGLAAYEQYF TGTGCCAGCAGCTTAGTCGGTCTAGCGGCCTACGAGCAGTACTTC
. TRBJ2-7 . TRBV28 CTSSLWPKRYF TGTACCAGCAGTTTATGGCCCAAGCGGTACTTC
. TRBJ1-1 . TRBV4-1 CASNQTLGAYGEAFF TGCGCCAGCAACCAAACTCTGGGGGCTTATGGTGAAGCTTTCTTT
. TRBJ2-3 . TRBV29-1 CSVNEFTDTQYF TGCAGCGTTAATGAGTTCACAGATACGCAGTATTTT
. TRBJ1-1 . TRBV10-3 CAIIVNTEAFF TGTGCCATCATAGTGAACACTGAAGCTTTCTTT
. TRBJ2-1 few TRBV11-3 CASSYIGGSYNEQFF TGTGCCAGCAGCTATATCGGGGGCTCCTATAATGAGCAGTTCTTC